Shown below are 10 T cell receptor beta chains from a single sample sequenced in a study of beta chain features in type 1 diabetes. Study-wide results and caveats: A moderate, significant TCRB CDR3 shortening appeared in type 1 diabetes across four CD4+ subsets.

Expressed TCRB transcripts were sequenced because the entire RNA isolate underwent reverse transcription. Generated by immunoSEQ multiplex PCR, the TCRdb table keeps only in-frame clones and is missing some. Among 600,000 to 700,000 clones listed, around 15% were seen once. No antigen has been assigned to these receptors. What was sequenced was naive CD4+ T cells from blood. These TCRs come from a man younger than 35 with type 1 diabetes.

This clone turned up a few times. The rearrangement links TRBV5-1 to TRBJ2-1; 10 bases fit TRBD2. The junction had 10 bases not matched to a gene; V was cut back by 4 bases and J by 15 bases. The CDR3 runs to 13 residues. Looked up from germline, CDR1 is SGHRS and CDR2 is YFSETQ. Here the CDR3 DNA reads TGCGCCAGCAGCGCGGCGGGTAGCGGGGGGCTGTTCTTC. Residues: CASSAAGSGGLFF.

This chain uses TRBV7-8 with TRBJ2-3, with 10 bases that match TRBD2. The CDR3 is 18 residues long. Trimming removed 5 bases from V and 1 base from J; junction bases left unmatched: 12. Germline V gene data show CDR1 as SGHVS and CDR2 as FQNEAQ. CDR3 protein: CASSPRGVLAGGTDTQYF. For the CDR3, the DNA is TGTGCCAGCAGCCCCCGGGGGGTGCTAGCGGGGGGCACAGATACGCAGTATTTT. Complete variable domain (other parts from reference TRBV7-8 and TRBJ2-3): GAGVSQSPRYKVAKRGQDVALRCDPISGHVSLFWYQQALGQGPEFLTYFQNEAQLDKSGLPSDRFFAERPEGSVSTLKIQRTQQEDSAVYLCASSPRGVLAGGTDTQYFGPGTRLTVL.

This clone was seen a few times. The chain joins TRBV7-9 to TRBJ2-2, with 8 nucleotides matching TRBD1. Germline V gene sequence: CDR1 SEHNR, CDR2 FQNEAQ (reference sequence). Unmatched junction bases numbered 8, after V lost 1 base and J lost 1 base. This CDR3 is 18 amino acids long. CDR3 DNA sequence: TGTGCCAGCAGCTTAGGACTACTCAGGGGGCGGAACACCGGGGAGCTGTTTTTT. This translates into CASSLGLLRGRNTGELFF. Supplemented by reference TRBV7-9 and TRBJ2-2, the full variable domain reads DTGVSQNPRHKITKRGQNVTFRCDPISEHNRLYWYRQTLGQGPEFLTYFQNEAQLEKSRLLSDRFSAERPKGSFSTLEIQRTEQGDSAMYLCASSLGLLRGRNTGELFFGEGSRLTVL.

This clone has a handful of counts. This chain uses TRBV11-2 with TRBJ1-4; no clear D. This CDR3 spans 12 amino acids. Germline V CDR1 and CDR2: SGHAT, FQNNGV. Deletions cut 5 bases from V and 7 bases from J, with 8 bases between. The CDR3 bases are TGTGCCAGCAGCCTTACGGGTGAAAAACTGTTTTTT. Translation: CASSLTGEKLFF.

In this sample, this clone turned up a few times. The chain employs TRBV10-3 and TRBJ2-5; D not resolved. The CDR3 is 11 residues long. Germline CDR1 reads ENHRY; CDR2 reads SYGVKD. With 6 bases removed from V and 2 bases from J, the gap between germline ends came to 4 bases. CDR3 DNA sequence: TGTGCCATCAGGATACAAGAGACCCAGTACTTC. Translated: CAIRIQETQYF.

This clone occurred a few times. This same CDR3 is encoded by further DNA sequences in the sample. The gene calls are TRBV30 and TRBJ1-2; D gene unclear. CDR1 is GTSNPN and CDR2 is SVGIG in the germline V gene (reference sequence). Trimming cost V 0 bases and J 4 bases, with 6 bases left between them. This CDR3 has 12 amino acids. DNA for the CDR3: TGTGCCTGGAGTGTTACAGTCTATGGCTACACCTTC. Translation gives CAWSVTVYGYTF.

The genes are TRBV4-1 and TRBJ2-1; perhaps TRBD2 as D (6 bases). V dropped 4 bases and J dropped 9 bases, with 19 bases sitting between them. The CDR3 length is 15 residues. Germline loops: CDR1 MGHRA, CDR2 YSYEKL. CDR3 bases: TGCGCCAGCAGCCCGCGTCTGGAGGGGCGGCGTGAGCAGTTCTTC. Translated: CASSPRLEGRREQFF.

This clone was recorded a few times. Other DNA sequences in this specimen translate into the identical CDR3. The chain has TRBV18 and TRBJ2-5; 8 bases line up with TRBD1. Trimming took 3 bases from V and 2 from J; bases not matched to a gene: 2. This CDR3 region has 14 residues. Germline CDR1 and CDR2: KGHSH and LQKENI. The CDR3 loop reads CASSPGTGQETQYF. As DNA, the CDR3 is TGTGCCAGCTCACCTGGGACAGGACAAGAGACCCAGTACTTC.

This clone occurred a few times. CDR3 region: CASSAGSTDTQYF. Written as DNA, the CDR3 is TGTGCCAGCAGTGCGGGCAGCACAGATACGCAGTATTTT. The chain is built from TRBV6-1 and TRBJ2-3; D remains ambiguous. The CDR3 extends over 13 amino acids. The V end was cut by 4 bases, the J end by 0 bases, with 5 bases between. The germline gives CDR1 MNHNS, CDR2 SASEGT.

This clone was observed a handful of times. As DNA, the CDR3 is TGTGCCAGCAGCCAGACAGGGAGGGAGAACTATGGCTACACCTTC. As protein: CASSQTGRENYGYTF. The chain links TRBV9 to TRBJ1-2; 7 nucleotides agree with TRBD1. V dropped 4 bases and J dropped 2; count of bases not matched to a gene: 8. Germline V gene data show CDR1 as SGDLS and CDR2 as YYNGEE. The CDR3 has 15 residues.